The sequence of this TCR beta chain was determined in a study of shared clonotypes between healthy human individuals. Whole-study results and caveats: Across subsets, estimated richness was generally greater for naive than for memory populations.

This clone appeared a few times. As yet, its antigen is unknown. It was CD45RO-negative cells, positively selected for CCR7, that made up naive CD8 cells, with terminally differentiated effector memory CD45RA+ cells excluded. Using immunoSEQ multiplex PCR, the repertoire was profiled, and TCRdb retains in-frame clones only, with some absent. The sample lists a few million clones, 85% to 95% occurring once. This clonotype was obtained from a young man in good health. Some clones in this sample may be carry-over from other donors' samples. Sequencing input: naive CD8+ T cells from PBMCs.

The CDR3 DNA follows: TGTGCCAGCAGCTTTTTTGGAGATGGCTACACCTTC. As protein: CASSFFGDGYTF. The chain is built from TRBV7-9 and TRBJ1-2; D ambiguous. The V gene lost 3 bases and the J gene lost 6 bases, with 8 bases spanning the gap. CDR3 size: 12 residues. CDR1 SEHNR and CDR2 FQNEAQ come from the germline V gene (reference sequence). Complete variable domain (other parts from reference TRBV7-9 and TRBJ1-2): DTGVSQNPRHKITKRGQNVTFRCDPISEHNRLYWYRQTLGQGPEFLTYFQNEAQLEKSRLLSDRFSAERPKGSFSTLEIQRTEQGDSAMYLCASSFFGDGYTFGSGTRLTVV.